This record concerns one T cell receptor (beta chain) sequence. The antigen remains unidentified. The data are from a study of cytomegalovirus exposure and HLA in healthy donors. Losses at the gene ends were 3 bases for V and 7 bases for J; bases not matched to a gene: 2. This CDR3 region has 14 residues. Germline CDR1 is SGDLS and CDR2 is YYNGEE. Researchers ran the PCR with 60 Vbeta and 13 Jbeta primers. Only in-frame clones appear in the TCRdb table, and some are missing; sequencing was by immunoSEQ multiplex PCR. This table has 65,000 to 75,000 clones, 74% appearing once. Study-level points and caveats: Three CMV-associated chains proved CMV antigen-specific in vitro.

The sequenced material came from PBMCs. This sequence joins TRBV9 and TRBJ2-3; 13 bases map to TRBD2. This sequence originates from a woman aged 55-69 years in good health and CMV-seropositive. The CDR3 loop is CASSGTSGGNTQYF. The CDR3, as DNA: TGTGCCAGCAGCGGGACTAGCGGGGGCAATACGCAGTATTTT.